This TCR beta chain was observed in a study of T cells after yellow fever vaccination. Across the study: Fractions containing few cells were prepared with SMART-Seq v4 Ultra Low Input. Whole-study findings and limits: Peaking faster, on day 5 versus 15, the secondary response was nonetheless weaker. Clonotype sharing between CD4 and CD8 compartments was small. Most clones from primary vaccination resurfaced after the booster (nearly 97% CD4, 88% CD8).

In its sample, this clonotype was seen a few times. Its target is not known. TCRdb re-analysed the 5' RACE reads in MiXCR, keeping a single row per CDR3 protein. The table shows 450,000 to 600,000 distinct CDR3 sequences, with roughly 13% occurring only once. This CDR3 is 16 amino acids long. Germline V gene data show CDR1 as LGHNA and CDR2 as YNFKEQ. V lost 2 bases to trimming and J lost 3 bases; unmatched junction nucleotides: 5. V is TRBV4-2 and J is TRBJ2-3; 10 bases align to TRBD2. Source: PBMCs, taken on the day of the yellow fever booster vaccination. The receptor was isolated from a man aged 25-40 years who received the YFV17D yellow fever vaccine. CDR3 region: CASSQISGRLTDTQYF. The CDR3 coding sequence is TGTGCCAGCAGCCAAATTAGCGGGAGGTTGACAGATACGCAGTATTTT.